The 10 T cell receptor beta chains presented below share a single source sample, sequenced in a study of PD-1 blockade in mismatch repair-deficient tumors. Here immunoSEQ multiplex PCR was the method, and the copy in TCRdb shows in-frame clones only, minus some. The sample carries 11,000 to 15,000 clones, 84% recorded once. The sequenced sample was PBMCs, obtained approximately 14 weeks after starting pembrolizumab. These receptors all come from an adult with mismatch repair-deficient cancer.

The genes are TRBV5-1 and TRBJ2-5; a weak D match, TRBD1 (5 bases). Trimming pared 0 bases from V and 4 bases from J, leaving 10 bases between. This CDR3 contains 14 residues. Germline loops: CDR1 SGHRS, CDR2 YFSETQ. The chain's CDR3 is CASSLATGGETQYF. In DNA, the CDR3 is TGCGCCAGCAGCTTGGCCACAGGTGGAGAGACCCAGTACTTC. Filled out from reference TRBV5-1 and TRBJ2-5, the complete variable domain reads KAGVTQTPRYLIKTRGQQVTLSCSPISGHRSVSWYQQTPGQGLQFLFEYFSETQRNKGNFPGRFSGRQFSNSRSEMNVSTLELGDSALYLCASSLATGGETQYFGPGTRLLVL.

This sequence joins TRBV2 and TRBJ1-4; 7 bases agree with TRBD1. Germline CDR1 SNHLY, CDR2 FYNNEI. CDR3 length equals 14 residues. Losses at the gene ends were 7 bases for V and 6 bases for J; bases not matched to a gene: 8. The CDR3 DNA is TGTGCCAGCACCGATAGGGGGCTTGATGAAAAACTGTTTTTT. Translated, it gives CASTDRGLDEKLFF.

This CDR3 is CASSLTGEVSYGYTF. The CDR3 DNA reads as TGCGCCAGCAGCTTGACAGGGGAGGTATCCTATGGCTACACCTTC. V is TRBV5-1 and J is TRBJ1-2, with 7 bases fitting TRBD1. V lost 1 base and J lost 4; bases outside the gene matches: 7. Germline CDR1 reads SGHRS; CDR2 reads YFSETQ. This CDR3 spans 15 amino acids.

This chain connects TRBV5-4 to TRBJ2-1; 11 positions agree with TRBD2. J gave up 1 base and V 0 bases, and 6 bases lay outside the gene matches. Per germline, CDR1 SGHNT and CDR2 YYREEE (reference sequence). The CDR3 contains 18 residues. CDR3 residues: CASSLGTSGSFSYNEQFF. The CDR3 nucleotides are TGTGCCAGCAGCTTGGGGACTAGCGGGTCCTTTTCCTACAATGAGCAGTTCTTC.

The chain couples TRBV2 to TRBJ2-1, with D perhaps TRBD2 (6 bases). The CDR3 runs 16 residues. V was pared by 4 bases and J by 3 bases, with 16 bases between. CDR1 is SNHLY and CDR2 is FYNNEI in the germline V gene. The CDR3 loop is CASSARSGSSYNEQFF. CDR3 in DNA: TGTGCCAGCAGTGCCCGGTCCGGGAGTAGCTACAATGAGCAGTTCTTC.

The chain employs TRBV5-1 and TRBJ2-1, with a possible D match to TRBD2 (6 bases). CDR1 and CDR2 (germline): SGHRS, YFSETQ. This CDR3 region has 14 residues. The germline V and J ends were trimmed by 6 bases and 0 bases, with 10 bases remaining between them. The CDR3 loop is CASNGGDSYNEQFF. The CDR3 DNA reads as TGCGCCAGCAACGGAGGGGACTCCTACAATGAGCAGTTCTTC. Full variable domain (rest looked up from reference TRBV5-1 and TRBJ2-1): KAGVTQTPRYLIKTRGQQVTLSCSPISGHRSVSWYQQTPGQGLQFLFEYFSETQRNKGNFPGRFSGRQFSNSRSEMNVSTLELGDSALYLCASNGGDSYNEQFFGPGTRLTVL.

The chain combines TRBV28 with TRBJ2-2, with a possible D match to TRBD2 (6 bases). The CDR3 is 15 amino acids. The V and J ends lost 5 bases and 6 bases respectively, with 16 bases between them. CDR1 and CDR2 from the germline V gene are MDHEN and SYDVKM. CDR3 amino acids: CASSSGPGSAGELFF. The DNA of the CDR3 is TGTGCCAGCAGTAGCGGGCCAGGTAGCGCCGGGGAGCTGTTTTTT.

This chain's CDR3 is CASSFPDSRNQPQHF. CDR3 coding DNA: TGTGCCAGCAGTTTCCCGGACAGCCGAAATCAGCCCCAGCATTTT. The chain uses TRBV28 and TRBJ1-5; tentatively, D is TRBD1 (6 bases). Germline CDR1 reads MDHEN; CDR2 reads SYDVKM. The V and J ends lost 3 bases and 4 bases respectively, with 13 bases between them. The CDR3 runs to 15 residues.

This clone was seen a handful of times. CDR3 amino acids: CASSLETTALYEQYF. The DNA of the CDR3 is TGCGCCAGCAGCTTGGAGACGACAGCTCTCTACGAGCAGTACTTC. This chain uses TRBV5-1 with TRBJ2-7; the D gene is possibly TRBD1 (5 bases). Germline V gene sequence: CDR1 SGHRS, CDR2 YFSETQ. The CDR3 covers 15 residues. V was pared by 0 bases and J by 3 bases, with 13 bases between. Complete variable domain (other parts from reference TRBV5-1 and TRBJ2-7): KAGVTQTPRYLIKTRGQQVTLSCSPISGHRSVSWYQQTPGQGLQFLFEYFSETQRNKGNFPGRFSGRQFSNSRSEMNVSTLELGDSALYLCASSLETTALYEQYFGPGTRLTVT.

The V call is TRBV4-2, the J call TRBJ2-7, with a tentative D call TRBD1 (6 bases). CDR1 LGHNA and CDR2 YNFKEQ come from the germline V gene. The germline V and J ends were trimmed by 5 bases and 0 bases, with 11 bases remaining between them. This CDR3 region has 14 residues. The CDR3 bases are TGTGCCAGCAGCGAGCACAGGGACTCCTACGAGCAGTACTTC. Protein sequence: CASSEHRDSYEQYF.